These 19 T cell receptor beta chains were sequenced from one sample in a study of T-cell reconstitution after alpha-beta-depleted transplantation in children. The library targeted TCRbeta and was prepared with unique molecular identifiers. TCRdb independently ran MiXCR on the PCR reads; one entry per CDR3 protein. The sample holds about 110,000 distinct CDR3 sequences; approximately 6.4% are singletons and the top ten take roughly 23%. The sequencing here drew on PBMCs, mostly from graft donor cells, taken 360 days after TCRalphabeta/CD19-depleted stem cell transplant. The receptors originated from a male patient between 2 and 15 years old who had a stem cell transplant for acute lymphoblastic leukemia, so the T cells may come from the graft donor.

This clonotype was counted many times. The genes are TRBV4-2 and TRBJ1-5, with a tentative D call TRBD1 (5 bases). Deletions cut 2 bases from V and 5 bases from J, with 7 bases between. CDR1 and CDR2 from the germline V gene are LGHNA and YNFKEQ. The CDR3 loop spans 13 amino acids. The CDR3 region is CASSQWGDQPQHF. CDR3 in DNA: TGTGCCAGCAGCCAATGGGGGGATCAGCCCCAGCATTTT.

At least ten counts were recorded for this clonotype. This sequence joins TRBV14 and TRBJ2-7, with a weak D call TRBD2 (6 bases). The CDR3 is 14 amino acids. Trimming shortened V by 4 bases and J by 3 bases, and 13 bases separated the two germline ends. Per the germline V gene, CDR1 is SGHDN and CDR2 is FVKESK. The CDR3 spells CASSPSRGIYEQYF. The CDR3 DNA sequence: TGTGCCAGCAGCCCCTCTCGCGGGATCTACGAGCAGTACTTC. The variable domain in full, with the rest retrieved from reference TRBV14 and TRBJ2-7, is EAGVTQFPSHSVIEKGQTVTLRCDPISGHDNLYWYRRVMGKEIKFLLHFVKESKQDESGMPNNRFLAERTGGTYSTLKVQPAELEDSGVYFCASSPSRGIYEQYFGPGTRLTVT.

This clonotype was picked up many times. The chain links TRBV28 to TRBJ2-5, with D unresolved. The germline gives CDR1 MDHEN, CDR2 SYDVKM. CDR3 length equals 16 residues. V was shortened by 6 bases and J by 0 bases, with 17 bases between the two germline ends. Written as DNA, the CDR3 is TGTGCCAGCAGCTATACAGAGTATTCCAACCAAGAGACCCAGTACTTC. It encodes CASSYTEYSNQETQYF.

The chain is built from TRBV9 and TRBJ2-3; perhaps TRBD1 as D (5 bases). Trimming pared 3 bases from V and 0 bases from J, leaving 17 bases between. The CDR3 length is 17 residues. Germline lookup yields CDR1 SGDLS and CDR2 YYNGEE. This CDR3 is CASSGRQTTLSTDTQYF. DNA for the CDR3: TGTGCCAGCAGCGGTCGACAGACCACATTAAGCACAGATACGCAGTATTTT.

This chain links TRBV6-2 or TRBV6-3 with TRBJ2-3; no reliable D call. This CDR3 is built from 13 residues. The V and J ends lost 4 bases and 6 bases respectively, with 11 bases between them. Germline lookup yields CDR1 MNHEY and CDR2 SVGEGT. The CDR3 region is CASSSPPEDTQYF. CDR3 nucleotides: TGTGCCAGCAGTTCCCCTCCGGAGGATACGCAGTATTTT.

The table lists this clonotype with a few counts. This chain uses TRBV10-3 with TRBJ2-5; 8 positions agree with TRBD2. Per germline, CDR1 ENHRY and CDR2 SYGVKD. After removal of 4 bases from V and 1 base from J, the junction contained 14 bases not matched to a gene. The CDR3 runs 18 residues. The DNA for the CDR3 is TGTGCCATCAGTGGGGGTTATGACGGGGGGGCGCTCCAAGAGACCCAGTACTTC. It is translated as CAISGGYDGGALQETQYF.

This clonotype was counted a few times. V usage is TRBV5-5 and J usage is TRBJ2-7, with a weak D call TRBD1 (5 bases). Trimming shortened V by 4 bases and J by 5 bases, and 16 bases separated the two germline ends. Germline loops: CDR1 SGHKS, CDR2 YYEKEE (reference sequence). The length of the CDR3 is 14 residues. This CDR3 reads CASSLRVRFDEQYF. The CDR3 DNA is TGTGCCAGCAGCCTCAGGGTTCGTTTCGACGAGCAGTACTTC.

V usage is TRBV24-1 and J usage is TRBJ1-5; TRBD1 aligns across 8 bases. The CDR3 totals 15 residues. The trim removed 4 bases at V and 3 bases at J, leaving 4 bases unmatched. Germline V CDR1 and CDR2: KGHDR, SFDVKD. The CDR3 bases are TGTGCCACCAGTGACCAGGACAGGGACAATCAGCCCCAGCATTTT. It yields the protein CATSDQDRDNQPQHF.

This clonotype has at least ten counts. J is TRBJ2-3 and V is TRBV24-1, with TRBD2 matching over 7 bases. Germline CDR1 KGHDR, CDR2 SFDVKD. The ends lost 4 bases at V and 10 bases at J; junction bases unmatched: 7. The CDR3 is made up of 13 amino acids. DNA of the CDR3: TGTGCCACCAGTGACCTAAGCGGGGCGGCGCAGTATTTT. Residues: CATSDLSGAAQYF.

J is TRBJ2-5 and V is TRBV12-3 or TRBV12-4; 13 bases are a match to TRBD2. The V gene end was trimmed by 6 bases and the J gene end by 4 bases; junction bases not matched to a gene: 8. There are 16 residues in the CDR3. The CDR3 loop is CASRATSGGPLETQYF. The CDR3, as DNA: TGTGCCAGCAGGGCGACTAGCGGGGGGCCCTTAGAGACCCAGTACTTC.

Here the CDR3 reads CASSTRQEERIAHDNEQFF. CDR3 nucleotide sequence: TGTGCCAGCAGCACCAGACAGGAGGAAAGGATAGCGCACGACAATGAGCAGTTCTTC. J is TRBJ2-1 and V is TRBV21-1; the D segment call TRBD1 is taken from the table without a DNA check. TRBV21-1 is given as a pseudogene. The CDR3 sequence is 19 residues long.

This clonotype showed up many times. The chain recombines TRBV29-1 with TRBJ2-4; D remains ambiguous. Germline V gene data show CDR1 as SQVTM and CDR2 as ANQGSEA. The CDR3 runs 12 residues. The V end lost 2 bases, the J end lost 4 bases, and 6 bases lay between the germline ends. The CDR3: CSVEREKNIQYF. The CDR3 DNA follows: TGCAGCGTTGAAAGGGAAAAAAACATTCAGTACTTC.

A note on this clonotype: This may be a read error: a much more frequent sequence differs by one nucleotide. The chain combines TRBV7-9 with TRBJ2-1; TRBD1 is a possible D gene (6 bases). CDR1 is SEHNR, CDR2 FQNEAQ, per germline (reference sequence). This CDR3 region has 13 residues. V lost 7 bases to trimming and J lost 12 bases, with 19 bases between them. CDR3 DNA: TGTGCCAGCACCCAGGGGTCTGCCCATAGGCAGTTCTTC. Its translation: CASTQGSAHRQFF.

This clonotype was observed at least ten times. The J gene is TRBJ1-1, the V gene TRBV6-5, with 8 positions matching TRBD1. Trimming removed 3 bases from V and 5 bases from J; junction bases left unmatched: 5. The germline V gene has CDR1 MNHEY and CDR2 SVGAGI. The CDR3 has 14 residues. CDR3 loop: CASSYSDRGTEAFF. The CDR3 DNA reads as TGTGCCAGCAGTTATTCCGACAGGGGTACTGAAGCTTTCTTT.

The genes are TRBV7-8 and TRBJ1-4; no reliable D call. The CDR3 length is 14 residues. The V end was cut by 3 bases, the J end by 0 bases, with 5 bases between. Looked up from germline, CDR1 is SGHVS and CDR2 is FQNEAQ. The CDR3 DNA is TGTGCCAGCAGCTTTACGCCAACTAATGAAAAACTGTTTTTT. This encodes CASSFTPTNEKLFF. Complete variable domain (other parts from reference TRBV7-8 and TRBJ1-4): GAGVSQSPRYKVAKRGQDVALRCDPISGHVSLFWYQQALGQGPEFLTYFQNEAQLDKSGLPSDRFFAERPEGSVSTLKIQRTQQEDSAVYLCASSFTPTNEKLFFGSGTQLSVL.

This clonotype was seen ten or more times. V is TRBV20-1 and J is TRBJ2-1, with 7 bases matching TRBD2. Germline loops: CDR1 DFQATT, CDR2 SNEGSKA (reference sequence). CDR3 length equals 15 residues. V was pared by 2 bases and J by 2 bases, with 6 bases of the junction left unmatched. This CDR3 is CSARPAGVTYNEQFF. For the CDR3, the DNA is TGCAGTGCTAGACCCGCGGGAGTTACCTACAATGAGCAGTTCTTC.

This clonotype has more than one count but fewer than ten. J is TRBJ2-7 and V is TRBV2, with a tentative D call TRBD1 (6 bases). The germline gives CDR1 SNHLY, CDR2 FYNNEI. Trimming left V 3 bases short and J 0 bases short, with 15 bases between. The CDR3 runs to 16 residues. This CDR3 reads CASSDLRGLYSYEQYF. The CDR3 DNA is TGTGCCAGCAGTGATCTCAGGGGATTATACTCCTACGAGCAGTACTTC.

The CDR3 spells CSARDLGTGDFRQPQHF. The CDR3 DNA reads as TGCAGTGCTAGAGATCTCGGGACAGGGGATTTCCGTCAGCCCCAGCATTTT. This rearrangement joins TRBV20-1 to TRBJ1-5; the match to TRBD1 covers 10 bases. This CDR3 has 17 residues. V gave up 0 bases and J gave up 6 bases; unmatched junction bases: 11. Germline V gene lookup returns CDR1 DFQATT and CDR2 SNEGSKA (reference sequence).

This clonotype appeared many times. CDR3 region: CASSQDAGHEQYF. In nucleotides, the CDR3 is TGTGCCAGCAGCCAAGATGCGGGCCACGAGCAGTACTTC. The chain has TRBV4-2 and TRBJ2-7; a possible D gene is TRBD2 (5 bases). Germline values: CDR1 LGHNA, CDR2 YNFKEQ. Trimming took 0 bases from V and 5 from J, leaving 8 bases between them. CDR3 length: 13 amino acids.